This passage covers 26 T cell receptor beta chains from one sample sequenced in a study of shared clonotypes between healthy human individuals. The data were produced by immunoSEQ multiplex PCR, yet TCRdb's version contains in-frame clones alone and is incomplete. The sample lists roughly 1,500,000 clones, around 98% occurring once. Input material: naive CD4+ T cells sorted from blood. The subset denotes: CD45RA+ positively selected. The receptors stem from a man aged 30 to 39 in good health.

This clone was observed a single time. This chain links TRBV5-8 with TRBJ2-2; the match to TRBD2 covers 11 bases. Per the germline V gene, CDR1 is SGHTS and CDR2 is YDEGEE. CDR3 length equals 16 residues. V lost 1 base to trimming and J lost 6 bases; unmatched junction nucleotides: 5. The CDR3 loop is CASSLISGRAAGELFF. In DNA, the CDR3 is TGTGCCAGCAGCTTGATTAGCGGGAGGGCCGCCGGGGAGCTGTTTTTT.

This chain joins TRBV7-2 and TRBJ2-7; D remains ambiguous. The V gene lost 5 bases and the J gene lost 2 bases, with 13 bases spanning the gap. CDR3 length: 14 residues. CDR1 is SGHTA, CDR2 FQGNSA, per germline. CDR3 coding DNA: TGTGCCAGCAGCACACGATCCACTACCTACGAGCAGTACTTC. It yields the protein CASSTRSTTYEQYF. Using reference TRBV7-2 and TRBJ2-7 for the parts outside the CDR3, the full variable domain is GAGVSQSPSNKVTEKGKDVELRCDPISGHTALYWYRQSLGQGLEFLIYFQGNSAPDKSGLPSDRFSAERTGGSVSTLTIQRTQQEDSAVYLCASSTRSTTYEQYFGPGTRLTVT.

The V and J genes are TRBV7-6 and TRBJ2-2; 9 bases agree with TRBD1. This CDR3 comprises 16 residues. The V and J ends lost 5 bases and 5 bases, in that order; junction bases with no gene match: 9. CDR1 and CDR2 (germline): SGHVS, FNYEAQ. The CDR3 protein is CASSGGTGTRTGELFF. As DNA, the CDR3 is TGTGCCAGCAGCGGGGGGACAGGGACGAGGACCGGGGAGCTGTTTTTT.

This clone was recorded once. V is TRBV18 and J is TRBJ2-1, with 11 bases fitting TRBD2. In germline, CDR1 is KGHSH, CDR2 LQKENI. The CDR3 contains 17 residues. The junction had 8 bases not matched to a gene; V was cut back by 2 bases and J by 5 bases. The CDR3 sequence is CASSPSLAGGIHNEQFF. The DNA of the CDR3 is TGTGCCAGCTCACCAAGCCTAGCGGGAGGTATCCACAATGAGCAGTTCTTC.

The chain employs TRBV19 and TRBJ2-2, with no clear D. Germline assignment: CDR1 LNHDA and CDR2 SQIVND (reference sequence). CDR3 length: 13 amino acids. Trimming removed 6 bases at V and 6 bases at J, with 11 bases between. The CDR3 coding sequence is TGTGCCAGTAGGCCCCGTAGCTCCGGGGAGCTGTTTTTT. This encodes CASRPRSSGELFF. The entire variable domain, with the rest obtained from reference TRBV19 and TRBJ2-2, is as follows: DGGITQSPKYLFRKEGQNVTLSCEQNLNHDAMYWYRQDPGQGLRLIYYSQIVNDFQKGDIAEGYSVSREKKESFPLTVTSAQKNPTAFYLCASRPRSSGELFFGEGSRLTVL.

The genes are TRBV27 and TRBJ1-1; no clear D. Looked up from germline, CDR1 is MNHEY and CDR2 is SMNVEV (reference sequence). With 7 bases removed from V and 4 bases from J, the gap between germline ends came to 7 bases. The CDR3 runs to 11 residues. CDR3 loop: CASTWGTEAFF. The CDR3 coding sequence is TGTGCCAGCACGTGGGGCACTGAAGCTTTCTTT.

The chain recombines TRBV27 with TRBJ2-7; D could derive from TRBD1 or TRBD2 (6 bases each). Germline CDR1 reads MNHEY; CDR2 reads SMNVEV (reference sequence). The CDR3 loop spans 20 amino acids. V lost 3 bases and J 5 bases, leaving 32 bases between the germline ends. The CDR3 protein is CASSFAGWYNTGPGINEQYF. The DNA for the CDR3 is TGTGCCAGCAGTTTCGCGGGGTGGTACAACACAGGGCCGGGAATCAACGAGCAGTACTTC.

The genes are TRBV19 and TRBJ2-5, with TRBD1 matching 7 bases. J was trimmed by 2 bases and V by 6 bases; bases with no gene match: 6. This CDR3 spans 14 amino acids. CDR1 and CDR2 (germline): LNHDA, SQIVND (reference sequence). CDR3 sequence (DNA): TGTGCCAGTAGCAGACAGGGCGCACAAGAGACCCAGTACTTC. As protein: CASSRQGAQETQYF.

This clone was observed once. The V call is TRBV5-1, the J call TRBJ2-3, with D possibly called TRBD1 or TRBD2 (5 bases each). The germline V gene has CDR1 SGHRS and CDR2 YFSETQ. The CDR3 is made up of 17 amino acids. The germline V and J ends were trimmed by 1 base and 4 bases, with 19 bases remaining between them. DNA of the CDR3: TGCGCCAGCAGCTTGAGAGGGGCAGGGCGGATAGCAGATACGCAGTATTTT. The encoded protein is CASSLRGAGRIADTQYF.

This clone was recorded once. The chain employs TRBV7-9 and TRBJ2-5; 11 positions match TRBD2. The length of the CDR3 is 18 residues. Losses at the gene ends were 7 bases for V and 0 bases for J; bases not matched to a gene: 13. Germline assignment: CDR1 SEHNR and CDR2 FQNEAQ (reference sequence). CDR3 in amino acids: CASIETSGTSGHQETQYF. For the CDR3, the DNA is TGTGCCAGCATAGAAACTTCCGGGACTAGCGGACACCAAGAGACCCAGTACTTC.

J is TRBJ1-2 and V is TRBV7-9; D is ambiguous. From germline, CDR1 is SEHNR and CDR2 FQNEAQ (reference sequence). The CDR3 loop spans 14 amino acids. Trimming cost V 4 bases and J 2 bases, with 11 bases left between them. DNA of the CDR3: TGTGCCAGCAGCTCCGACTTCCTGAACTATGGCTACACCTTC. It yields the protein CASSSDFLNYGYTF.

This chain connects TRBV6-1 to TRBJ2-7; possibly TRBD2 for D (6 bases). The V end was cut by 9 bases, the J end by 0 bases, with 9 bases between. Germline CDR1 is MNHNS and CDR2 is SASEGT. The CDR3 is 12 amino acids. CDR3 sequence reads: CASGRSSYEQYF. DNA for the CDR3: TGTGCCAGTGGGAGGAGCTCCTACGAGCAGTACTTC.

The chain combines TRBV5-6 with TRBJ2-5, with D tentatively TRBD1 (5 bases). With 5 bases removed from V and 3 bases from J, the gap between germline ends came to 17 bases. This CDR3 is 15 amino acids long. Germline V gene data show CDR1 as SGHDT and CDR2 as YYEEEE. The chain's CDR3 is CASSTLGQNEETQYF. The CDR3 DNA reads as TGTGCCAGCAGTACTTTGGGGCAAAACGAAGAGACCCAGTACTTC. The full variable domain, rest sourced from reference TRBV5-6 and TRBJ2-5, is DAGVTQSPTHLIKTRGQQVTLRCSPKSGHDTVSWYQQALGQGPQFIFQYYEEEERQRGNFPDRFSGHQFPNYSSELNVNALLLGDSALYLCASSTLGQNEETQYFGPGTRLLVL.

This rearrangement joins TRBV6-5 to TRBJ2-7, with D perhaps TRBD1 or TRBD2 (5 bases each). Germline CDR1 is MNHEY and CDR2 is SVGAGI. The CDR3 spans 12 residues. Trimming left V 10 bases short and J 2 bases short, with 12 bases between. The CDR3 DNA follows: TGTGCCAACCGGGACGGACCCTACGAGCAGTACTTC. Protein: CANRDGPYEQYF.

The rearrangement joins TRBV28 to TRBJ1-3; 8 bases fit TRBD1. From germline, CDR1 is MDHEN and CDR2 SYDVKM. The CDR3 runs 18 residues. J was trimmed by 2 bases and V by 4 bases; bases with no gene match: 13. The CDR3: CASSSYDRGPGTGNTIYF. The CDR3 DNA follows: TGTGCCAGCAGTTCCTACGACAGGGGCCCAGGAACTGGAAACACCATATATTTT.

V usage is TRBV19 and J usage is TRBJ1-2, with D unclear. The CDR3 runs 12 residues. V dropped 4 bases and J dropped 3 bases, with 6 bases sitting between them. CDR1 is LNHDA and CDR2 is SQIVND in the germline V gene (reference sequence). CDR3 amino acids: CASSKADYGYTF. DNA for the CDR3: TGTGCCAGTAGTAAGGCAGACTATGGCTACACCTTC.

The chain is built from TRBV27 and TRBJ1-5; D is possibly TRBD1 (5 bases). CDR1 and CDR2 from the germline V gene are MNHEY and SMNVEV (reference sequence). The CDR3 covers 13 residues. V dropped 3 bases and J dropped 10 bases, with 13 bases sitting between them. CDR3 in DNA: TGTGCCAGCAGTTTCGGGCAGGGTTATCCCCAGCATTTT. Amino acid sequence: CASSFGQGYPQHF.

V and J are TRBV14 and TRBJ1-1; 9 bases agree with TRBD1. CDR3 length: 14 residues. CDR1 and CDR2 from the germline V gene are SGHDN and FVKESK. The V and J ends lost 6 bases and 4 bases, in that order; junction bases with no gene match: 6. The CDR3 DNA follows: TGTGCCAGCAGGGACAGGGGAACGGTCACTGAAGCTTTCTTT. The encoded protein is CASRDRGTVTEAFF.

This chain connects TRBV30 to TRBJ2-7, with 9 bases aligning to TRBD1. V trimming: 5 bases; J trimming: 2 bases; junction bases outside the gene matches: 1. Germline V gives CDR1 GTSNPN, CDR2 SVGIG (reference sequence). CDR3 length equals 12 residues. CDR3 in amino acids: CAWGTGPYEQYF. In DNA form, the CDR3 reads TGTGCCTGGGGGACAGGGCCCTACGAGCAGTACTTC.

V is TRBV19 and J is TRBJ2-2; D gene uncertain. This CDR3 is built from 13 residues. Germline lookup yields CDR1 LNHDA and CDR2 SQIVND (reference sequence). The V gene lost 5 bases and the J gene lost 6 bases, with 10 bases spanning the gap. CDR3 bases: TGTGCCAGTAGTTTTGGTGGTCCCGGGGAGCTGTTTTTT. It yields the protein CASSFGGPGELFF.

V and J are TRBV11-3 and TRBJ2-2, with 8 bases identical to TRBD2. V trimming: 4 bases; J trimming: 1 base; junction bases outside the gene matches: 8. CDR1 SGHNT and CDR2 YENEEA come from the germline V gene. The CDR3 extends over 17 amino acids. CDR3 bases: TGTGCCAGCAGCTCGATAACTAGCGGAATGAACACCGGGGAGCTGTTTTTT. Translating gives CASSSITSGMNTGELFF.

As DNA, the CDR3 is TGCGCCAGCAGCTTGGTAGCGGGAGACTCGACAGATACGCAGTATTTT. Translation gives CASSLVAGDSTDTQYF. The chain combines TRBV5-1 with TRBJ2-3; 9 nucleotides align to TRBD2. With 0 bases clipped from V and 3 bases from J, the junction kept 5 bases outside the gene matches. CDR3 size: 16 residues. Germline CDR1 is SGHRS and CDR2 is YFSETQ. Together with reference TRBV5-1 and TRBJ2-3, the CDR3 gives the full variable domain: KAGVTQTPRYLIKTRGQQVTLSCSPISGHRSVSWYQQTPGQGLQFLFEYFSETQRNKGNFPGRFSGRQFSNSRSEMNVSTLELGDSALYLCASSLVAGDSTDTQYFGPGTRLTVL.

The rearrangement uses TRBV2 and TRBJ1-5, with D perhaps TRBD1 (6 bases). Per germline, CDR1 SNHLY and CDR2 FYNNEI. V was cut by 6 bases and J by 7 bases, with 16 bases left in between. The CDR3 extends over 14 amino acids. The CDR3 is CASSDWGQSQPQHF. CDR3 bases: TGTGCCAGCAGCGATTGGGGGCAGTCGCAGCCCCAGCATTTT.

This clone was seen once. The rearrangement links TRBV18 to TRBJ2-3, with 11 positions matching TRBD2. The CDR3 contains 17 residues. The germline CDR1 and CDR2 sequences are KGHSH and LQKENI. V lost 1 base to trimming and J lost 6 bases; unmatched junction nucleotides: 9. The CDR3 DNA reads TGTGCCAGCTCACCACTCGCATTAGCGGGAGGGTATGATACGCAGTATTTT. Residues: CASSPLALAGGYDTQYF.

The genes are TRBV19 and TRBJ1-2; 8 nucleotides match TRBD1. Trimming removed 6 bases from V and 6 bases from J; junction bases left unmatched: 6. Germline V gives CDR1 LNHDA, CDR2 SQIVND (reference sequence). The CDR3 extends over 13 amino acids. The CDR3 bases are TGTGCCAGTAGGTGGGACAGGTTGGATGGCTACACCTTC. It specifies CASRWDRLDGYTF.

V usage is TRBV5-4 and J usage is TRBJ2-4; 9 nucleotides agree with TRBD1. With V trimmed by 0 bases and J by 5 bases, 0 bases remained unmatched. This CDR3 has 14 amino acids. The V gene's germline CDR1 is SGHNT and CDR2 YYREEE (reference sequence). The CDR3 DNA follows: TGTGCCAGCAGCTTGGGACAGGGGGAAAACATTCAGTACTTC. It codes for CASSLGQGENIQYF.